The 27 T cell receptor beta chains presented below share a single source sample, sequenced in a study of technical replicates of blood from a few donors. Some clones are missing from TCRdb's copy, which holds only in-frame ones; the method was immunoSEQ multiplex PCR. Altogether under 65,000 clones are present, approximately 95% being singletons, with the ten largest covering about 0.39%. Sequences were obtained from T cells isolated from PBMCs. The receptors shown here come from a human donor in good health.

The chain combines TRBV19 with TRBJ1-3; a weak D match, TRBD1 (5 bases). The CDR3 consists of 16 residues. Trimming pared 3 bases from V and 0 bases from J, leaving 12 bases between. In germline, CDR1 is LNHDA, CDR2 SQIVND (reference sequence). CDR3 sequence: CASSIRGDYSGNTIYF. The CDR3 DNA sequence: TGTGCCAGTAGTATTCGAGGGGACTACTCTGGAAACACCATATATTTT.

V is TRBV30 and J is TRBJ2-1, with 12 bases fitting TRBD2. V lost 2 bases to trimming and J lost 4 bases; unmatched junction nucleotides: 3. The CDR3 has 15 amino acids. CDR1 GTSNPN and CDR2 SVGIG come from the germline V gene (reference sequence). CDR3 in amino acids: CAWSLTSGGYNEQFF. In DNA, the CDR3 is TGTGCCTGGAGTCTGACTAGCGGGGGTTACAATGAGCAGTTCTTC.

V and J are TRBV28 and TRBJ2-3; D possibly corresponds to TRBD1 (6 bases). Trimming took 5 bases from V and 3 from J, leaving 12 bases between them. CDR1 is MDHEN and CDR2 is SYDVKM in the germline V gene. The CDR3 has 14 residues. DNA of the CDR3: TGTGCCAGCAGTCCTACAGGGAAGACAGATACGCAGTATTTT. Its protein is CASSPTGKTDTQYF.

The J gene is TRBJ1-5, the V gene TRBV20-1; D uncertain. The CDR3 runs to 10 residues. Germline CDR1 DFQATT, CDR2 SNEGSKA (reference sequence). V lost 7 bases and J 6 bases, leaving 7 bases between the germline ends. CDR3 residues: CSVPGQPQHF. As DNA, the CDR3 is TGCAGTGTCCCGGGTCAGCCCCAGCATTTT.

This rearrangement joins TRBV5-1 to TRBJ2-5, with D maybe TRBD2 (6 bases). CDR3 length: 14 amino acids. The germline V and J ends were trimmed by 3 bases and 1 base, with 10 bases remaining between them. Germline CDR1 SGHRS, CDR2 YFSETQ. CDR3 protein: CASSWAGPQETQYF. The CDR3 DNA is TGCGCCAGCAGCTGGGCGGGGCCCCAAGAGACCCAGTACTTC.

This chain connects TRBV10-2 to TRBJ2-7, with a tentative D call TRBD2 (6 bases). The CDR3 extends over 14 amino acids. CDR1 and CDR2 (germline): WSHSY, SAAADI. V was pared by 7 bases and J by 1 base, with 14 bases between. The CDR3 nucleotides read TGCGCCAGCAACCCCGGGAGTCTATCCTACGAGCAGTACTTC. Translating gives CASNPGSLSYEQYF.

The chain employs TRBV19 and TRBJ2-7; TRBD1 might be the D (6 bases). V lost 1 base and J 2 bases, leaving 15 bases between the germline ends. CDR3 length: 16 residues. Germline V lookup: CDR1 LNHDA, CDR2 SQIVND (reference sequence). The CDR3 DNA reads TGTGCCAGTAGTATAGTGGGCCCTCACAGGGCCTACGAGCAGTACTTC. The encoded protein is CASSIVGPHRAYEQYF.

The chain uses TRBV2 and TRBJ1-5; 9 bases fit TRBD1. Germline V gene lookup returns CDR1 SNHLY and CDR2 FYNNEI. V shed 6 bases, J shed 1 base, and the junction held 1 base outside the gene matches. This CDR3 is 14 amino acids long. CDR3 in amino acids: CASRGTGSNQPQHF. The CDR3 DNA reads as TGTGCCAGCAGGGGGACAGGGAGCAATCAGCCCCAGCATTTT. The full variable domain, rest sourced from reference TRBV2 and TRBJ1-5, is EPEVTQTPSHQVTQMGQEVILRCVPISNHLYFYWYRQILGQKVEFLVSFYNNEISEKSEIFDDQFSVERPDGSNFTLKIRSTKLEDSAMYFCASRGTGSNQPQHFGDGTRLSIL.

V usage is TRBV28 and J usage is TRBJ2-7; tentatively, D is TRBD2 (5 bases). The V and J ends lost 1 base and 3 bases respectively, with 25 bases between them. Germline V gene sequence: CDR1 MDHEN, CDR2 SYDVKM. The CDR3 runs 19 residues. This CDR3 is CASSLSPRWGEKENYEQYF. Here the CDR3 DNA reads TGTGCCAGCAGTTTATCCCCTCGTTGGGGAGAAAAGGAAAACTACGAGCAGTACTTC.

The chain couples TRBV7-2 to TRBJ2-3; no firm D call. V was cut by 1 base and J by 5 bases, with 7 bases left in between. This CDR3 contains 13 residues. CDR1 is SGHTA, CDR2 FQGNSA, per germline. CDR3 protein: CASSLGSGDTQYF. DNA of the CDR3: TGTGCCAGCAGCTTAGGGTCGGGAGATACGCAGTATTTT.

The chain is built from TRBV15 and TRBJ2-7; the D gene is possibly TRBD1 (6 bases). Trimming took off 0 bases at V and 5 bases at J, with 17 bases between the two ends. The CDR3 has 16 amino acids. The germline gives CDR1 LNHNV, CDR2 YYDKDF (reference sequence). In DNA, the CDR3 is TGTGCCACCAGCAGAGATATCGGGCAGGGGTGGAACGAGCAGTACTTC. Translating it yields CATSRDIGQGWNEQYF.

The chain employs TRBV28 and TRBJ2-5, with D possibly matching TRBD1 (7 bases). The CDR3 length is 14 residues. V was clipped by 6 bases and J by 2 bases, with 13 bases between them. The V gene's germline CDR1 is MDHEN and CDR2 SYDVKM. The CDR3 protein is CASSPPGGQETQYF. CDR3 coding DNA: TGTGCCAGCAGCCCTCCAGGGGGGCAAGAGACCCAGTACTTC.

The chain combines TRBV5-4 with TRBJ2-7; unclear D gene. This CDR3 spans 14 amino acids. Trimming stripped 1 base from V and 3 bases from J, with 11 bases between. The germline V gene encodes CDR1 SGHNT and CDR2 YYREEE (reference sequence). DNA for the CDR3: TGTGCCAGCAGCTTGACGGAGAACGACTACGAGCAGTACTTC. As protein: CASSLTENDYEQYF. The full variable domain, with the rest looked up from reference TRBV5-4 and TRBJ2-7, is ETGVTQSPTHLIKTRGQQVTLRCSSQSGHNTVSWYQQALGQGPQFIFQYYREEENGRGNFPPRFSGLQFPNYSSELNVNALELDDSALYLCASSLTENDYEQYFGPGTRLTVT.

This clone came up once. The chain is built from TRBV4-3 and TRBJ2-1; the D gene is possibly TRBD1 (5 bases). With 1 base removed from V and 9 bases from J, the gap between germline ends came to 13 bases. CDR3 length: 14 residues. Germline V gene lookup returns CDR1 LGHNA and CDR2 YSLEER. The CDR3 region has the DNA TGCGCCAGCAGCCAAGGACTGGGGCAGGTTGAGCAGTTCTTC. Residues: CASSQGLGQVEQFF.

This clone was seen just once. V gene TRBV30 combines with J gene TRBJ1-1, with D hard to call. Per germline, CDR1 GTSNPN and CDR2 SVGIG (reference sequence). The CDR3 has 12 amino acids. V was shortened by 7 bases and J by 0 bases, with 9 bases between the two germline ends. The CDR3: CASLALNTEAFF. CDR3 nucleotides: TGTGCCTCCTTGGCCCTGAACACTGAAGCTTTCTTT.

The count of this clone is one. This chain connects TRBV10-3 to TRBJ2-7; TRBD1 agrees at 8 bases. This CDR3 is 14 amino acids long. V was clipped by 7 bases and J by 0 bases; unmatched bases: 5. CDR1 is ENHRY and CDR2 is SYGVKD in the germline V gene. The CDR3 loop is CAITRTGSSYEQYF. The CDR3 DNA follows: TGTGCCATCACTCGGACAGGGAGCTCCTACGAGCAGTACTTC.

This chain connects TRBV7-9 to TRBJ2-7; D is undetermined. Looked up from germline, CDR1 is SEHNR and CDR2 is FQNEAQ (reference sequence). V lost 3 bases and J lost 0, with 12 bases in between. This CDR3 spans 15 amino acids. The CDR3 region is CASSFTGDSSYEQYF. CDR3 coding DNA: TGTGCCAGCAGCTTCACGGGTGATAGCTCCTACGAGCAGTACTTC.

This CDR3 reads CASSLVDPRGQFF. The CDR3 DNA sequence: TGTGCCAGCAGCTTAGTAGACCCCCGGGGGCAGTTCTTC. The chain links TRBV7-2 to TRBJ2-1; a possible D gene is TRBD2 (5 bases). Trimming pared 1 base from V and 12 bases from J, leaving 13 bases between. The CDR3 runs 13 residues. CDR1 and CDR2 from the germline V gene are SGHTA and FQGNSA.

This clone was counted once. This chain links TRBV5-4 with TRBJ2-3, with no clear D. CDR1 SGHNT and CDR2 YYREEE come from the germline V gene (reference sequence). V was pared by 0 bases and J by 0 bases, with 8 bases between. The CDR3 consists of 15 residues. In nucleotides, the CDR3 is TGTGCCAGCAGCTTGGACATTTCTAGCACAGATACGCAGTATTTT. Its protein product is CASSLDISSTDTQYF.

This chain joins TRBV29-1 and TRBJ2-7; the D is unclear. This CDR3 is 13 amino acids long. Trimming pared 4 bases from V and 0 bases from J, leaving 10 bases between. Germline CDR1 is SQVTM and CDR2 is ANQGSEA. This CDR3 is CSVGGGHSYEQYF. The CDR3 nucleotides read TGCAGCGTTGGAGGCGGCCACTCCTACGAGCAGTACTTC.

This chain joins TRBV27 and TRBJ2-7; D is uncertain. Germline V lookup: CDR1 MNHEY, CDR2 SMNVEV (reference sequence). This CDR3 has 11 amino acids. Trimming took 4 bases from V and 1 from J, leaving 2 bases between them. CDR3 protein: CASSSSYEQYF. The CDR3, as DNA: TGTGCCAGCAGTTCTTCCTACGAGCAGTACTTC.

The chain has TRBV18 and TRBJ2-7; 14 bases align to TRBD2. V lost 4 bases and J lost 7; bases outside the gene matches: 6. The germline V gene has CDR1 KGHSH and CDR2 LQKENI. The CDR3 covers 15 residues. The CDR3 protein is CASSRGLAGALEQYF. In DNA, the CDR3 is TGTGCCAGCTCACGGGGACTAGCGGGAGCTTTAGAGCAGTACTTC. Based on the CDR3 plus reference TRBV18 and TRBJ2-7, the full variable domain is NAGVMQNPRHLVRRRGQEARLRCSPMKGHSHVYWYRQLPEEGLKFMVYLQKENIIDESGMPKERFSAEFPKEGPSILRIQQVVRGDSAAYFCASSRGLAGALEQYFGPGTRLTVT.

The chain employs TRBV29-1 and TRBJ1-2; tentatively, D is TRBD1 (6 bases). V lost 4 bases and J 6 bases, leaving 12 bases between the germline ends. This CDR3 has 12 residues. The germline CDR1 and CDR2 sequences are SQVTM and ANQGSEA. The CDR3 coding sequence is TGCAGCGTTGGACAGGTTAGCGATGGCTACACCTTC. This sequence encodes CSVGQVSDGYTF.

The chain has TRBV7-3 and TRBJ2-2, with 11 bases fitting TRBD1. The CDR3 is 15 amino acids. Germline CDR1 is SGHTA and CDR2 is FQGTGA. With V trimmed by 3 bases and J by 5 bases, 2 bases remained unmatched. Here the CDR3 DNA reads TGTGCCAGCAGCTTTGGGACAGGGGGAACCGGGGAGCTGTTTTTT. This codes for CASSFGTGGTGELFF.

V and J are TRBV19 and TRBJ1-2, with 8 bases lining up with TRBD1. This CDR3 region has 13 residues. V trimming: 5 bases; J trimming: 8 bases; junction bases outside the gene matches: 7. Germline CDR1 LNHDA, CDR2 SQIVND (reference sequence). The CDR3 spells CASSSYRGGGYTF. The CDR3 DNA reads TGTGCCAGTAGTTCCTACAGGGGGGGCGGCTACACCTTC.

V gene TRBV7-8 combines with J gene TRBJ1-4; D may be TRBD1 (6 bases). The germline CDR1 and CDR2 sequences are SGHVS and FQNEAQ. The CDR3 covers 16 residues. Trimming removed 0 bases at V and 6 bases at J, with 14 bases between. The CDR3 region is CASSLAGRGIDEKLFF. In DNA form, the CDR3 reads TGTGCCAGCAGCTTAGCCGGCAGGGGAATAGATGAAAAACTGTTTTTT. Together with reference TRBV7-8 and TRBJ1-4, the CDR3 gives the full variable domain: GAGVSQSPRYKVAKRGQDVALRCDPISGHVSLFWYQQALGQGPEFLTYFQNEAQLDKSGLPSDRFFAERPEGSVSTLKIQRTQQEDSAVYLCASSLAGRGIDEKLFFGSGTQLSVL.

In its sample, this clone was seen a few times. The chain uses TRBV7-2 and TRBJ1-2, with a weak D call TRBD1 (5 bases). This CDR3 is built from 13 residues. Looked up from germline, CDR1 is SGHTA and CDR2 is FQGNSA. V gave up 2 bases and J gave up 6 bases, with 10 bases separating them. CDR3 sequence (DNA): TGTGCCAGCAGCTTACAGGGATCGGATGGCTACACCTTC. The encoded protein is CASSLQGSDGYTF.